Listed below are T cell receptor beta chains from one sample, sequenced in a study of blood T cell repertoires in COVID-19. The protocol was immunoSEQ multiplex PCR, while the TCRdb copy is restricted to in-frame clones and leaves out a portion. The sample lists roughly 150,000 clones, about 80% seen once, with around 17% in the top ten. The sequenced sample was PBMCs or T cells enriched from blood (not recorded which). The receptors derive from a woman aged 65 to 85 in a cohort exposed to, infected with or recovered from COVID-19 (not recorded which). CDR3s include the opening cysteine and the closing phenylalanine or tryptophan. A D gene is named only where the DNA matches it firmly. Clone size, where shown, is once, few, many, or a class for clones that have expanded.

V,J,D,size,CDR3,DNA
TRBV5-6,TRBJ2-7,NA,once,CASSLYGTLAEQYF,TGTGCCAGCAGCTTGTACGGAACCCTAGCCGAGCAGTACTTC
TRBV5-5,TRBJ2-7,TRBD2,NA,CASSRTGGPTGYEQYF,TGTGCCAGCAGCCGGACGGGGGGACCGACGGGCTACGAGCAGTACTTC
TRBV3-1/TRBV3-2,TRBJ2-1,NA,NA,CASSQGADVEQFF,TGTGCCAGCAGCCAAGGAGCGGACGTAGAGCAGTTCTTC
TRBV2,TRBJ1-3,NA,NA,CASSLSSGNTIYF,TGTGCCAGCAGTCTGAGCTCTGGAAACACCATATATTTT
TRBV24-1,TRBJ2-1,NA,once,CATSDRGYNEQFF,TGTGCCACCAGTGACCGAGGGTACAATGAGCAGTTCTTC
TRBV21-1,TRBJ2-3,NA,NA,CASSKAGTGCTDTQYF,TGTGCCAGCAGCAAGGCCGGGACAGGGTGCACAGATACGCAGTATTTT
TRBV28,TRBJ1-2,TRBD1,NA,CASSPDRGYGYTF,TGTGCCAGCAGTCCTGACAGGGGCTATGGCTACACCTTC
TRBV18,TRBJ2-4,TRBD2,NA,CASSPGGGDIQYF,TGTGCCAGCTCACCAGGGGGAGGGGACATTCAGTACTTC
TRBV7-2,TRBJ1-4,NA,NA,CASSLGRGSEKLFF,TGTGCCAGCAGCTTGGGGCGAGGTTCCGAAAAACTGTTTTTT
TRBV14,TRBJ2-6,NA,NA,CASSLQQVPRRGANVLTF,TGTGCCAGCAGCCTTCAACAGGTGCCACGGCGTGGGGCCAACGTCCTGACTTTC
TRBV2,TRBJ1-1,NA,NA,CASSERPHLIGMNTEAFF,TGTGCCAGCAGTGAACGCCCACACCTAATCGGGATGAACACTGAAGCTTTCTTT
TRBV3-1/TRBV3-2,TRBJ2-7,TRBD2,NA,CASSQSGVSVEQYF,TGTGCCAGCAGCCAAAGCGGGGTCTCCGTGGAGCAGTACTTC
TRBV7-9,TRBJ2-3,TRBD2,NA,CASSLASGRIIDTQYF,TGTGCCAGCAGCTTAGCTAGCGGGAGAATTATAGATACGCAGTATTTT
TRBV7-2,TRBJ1-4,TRBD1,NA,CASSSGQGREKLFF,TGTGCCAGCAGCTCCGGACAGGGACGGGAAAAACTGTTTTTT
TRBV4-3,TRBJ2-3,TRBD1,NA,CASSQAIGQGKDTQYF,TGCGCCAGCAGCCAAGCTATCGGACAGGGAAAAGATACGCAGTATTTT
TRBV18,TRBJ2-7,NA,NA,CASSPGLVSYEQYF,TGTGCCAGCTCACCGGGACTGGTCTCCTACGAGCAGTACTTC
TRBV4-2,TRBJ2-7,NA,few,CASSQDLSYEQYF,TGTGCCAGCAGCCAAGATCTTTCCTACGAGCAGTACTTC
TRBV6-5,TRBJ1-3,NA,NA,CASGGSGNTIYF,TGTGCCAGCGGGGGGTCTGGAAACACCATATATTTT
TRBV28,TRBJ2-7,NA,NA,CASSLRQTHEQYF,TGTGCCAGCAGTTTAAGACAGACTCACGAGCAGTACTTC
TRBV28,TRBJ2-4,TRBD1,NA,CTSRLGTGDPIQYF,TGTACCAGCAGGCTCGGGACAGGGGACCCTATTCAGTACTTC
TRBV29-1,TRBJ1-1,NA,NA,CSVETGTTEAFF,TGCAGCGTTGAGACTGGGACAACTGAAGCTTTCTTT
TRBV6-1,TRBJ2-7,NA,NA,CASSEVWADQPYEQYF,TGTGCCAGCAGTGAAGTCTGGGCCGATCAGCCCTACGAGCAGTACTTC
TRBV7-9,TRBJ2-5,NA,NA,CASSSPASAQETQYF,TGTGCCAGCAGCTCCCCTGCTAGCGCCCAAGAGACCCAGTACTTC
TRBV7-2,TRBJ2-1,TRBD2,NA,CASSLAGGLLGEQFF,TGTGCCAGCAGCTTAGCGGGAGGGCTATTAGGTGAGCAGTTCTTC
TRBV15,TRBJ2-1,TRBD1,NA,CATSKGQSYNEQFF,TGTGCCACCAGCAAGGGACAGAGTTACAATGAGCAGTTCTTC
TRBV19,TRBJ2-3,NA,NA,CASSPWGTPGTDTQYF,TGTGCCAGTAGTCCTTGGGGGACTCCGGGCACAGATACGCAGTATTTT
TRBV11-2,TRBJ1-5,NA,NA,CASSLVNSNQPQHF,TGTGCCAGCAGCTTAGTTAATAGCAATCAGCCCCAGCATTTT
TRBV28,TRBJ2-1,TRBD2,NA,CASNPSGTSSYNEQFF,TGTGCCAGCAACCCCTCCGGGACTAGCTCCTACAATGAGCAGTTCTTC
TRBV12-2,TRBJ1-1,NA,NA,CASRCEKTGMNTEAFF,TGTGCAAGTCGCTGCGAAAAGACAGGGATGAACACTGAAGCTTTCTTT
TRBV9,TRBJ2-5,TRBD2,NA,CASSVGLAGAETQYF,TGTGCCAGCAGCGTAGGACTAGCGGGAGCGGAGACCCAGTACTTC
TRBV24-1,TRBJ2-4,NA,NA,CATSDTKQALGNIQYF,TGTGCCACCAGTGACACAAAACAGGCGCTTGGAAACATTCAGTACTTC
TRBV27,TRBJ2-2,NA,once,CASSPPAGANTGELFF,TGTGCCAGCAGTCCCCCCGCAGGGGCCAACACCGGGGAGCTGTTTTTT
TRBV4-2,TRBJ1-6,NA,NA,CASSQEGAASPLHF,TGTGCCAGCAGCCAAGAGGGGGCGGCTTCACCCCTCCACTTT
TRBV11-2,TRBJ1-1,NA,many,CASSLFSRQEAFF,TGTGCCAGCAGCTTATTTTCCAGACAAGAAGCTTTCTTT
TRBV5-1,TRBJ2-1,NA,NA,CASSLARSSYNEQFF,TGCGCCAGCAGCTTGGCCAGGTCCTCCTACAATGAGCAGTTCTTC
TRBV7-2,TRBJ1-1,TRBD1,NA,CASSQQGVNTEAFF,TGTGCCAGCAGCCAACAGGGGGTGAACACTGAAGCTTTCTTT
TRBV28,TRBJ2-3,NA,once,CASNQRRGPSTDTQYF,TGTGCCAGCAACCAGAGACGGGGTCCCAGCACAGATACGCAGTATTTT